The rows below give T cell receptor beta chains drawn from one sample of a study of blood T cell repertoires in COVID-19. The assay was immunoSEQ multiplex PCR, and TCRdb's table has in-frame clones only and misses some. The top ten clones hold roughly 2% of a sample with hundreds of thousands of clones, 70% to 90% of them seen once. The material sequenced was PBMCs or T cells enriched from blood (not recorded which). The receptors stem from a woman aged 18-29 years with acute COVID-19. The CDR3 runs from the conserved cysteine through the conserved F or W. The order of the fields is V gene, J gene, CDR3 protein.

TRBV30	TRBJ2-2	CAWSPGSNTGELFF
TRBV7-9	TRBJ1-3	CASSLFSDTYSGNTIYF
TRBV2	TRBJ1-1	CASDGQGAGEAFF
TRBV4-1	TRBJ2-1	CASSPTGGNMVNEQFF
TRBV6-6	TRBJ1-5	CASTRSFDQPQHF
TRBV27	TRBJ1-6	CASSLSLGQRTYNSPLHF
TRBV7-9	TRBJ1-4	CASSPGIDDNEKLFF
TRBV27	TRBJ2-2	CASSSRGHLNTGELFF
TRBV19	TRBJ2-1	CASRTTSGSLRDEQFF
TRBV25-1	TRBJ2-3	CASSDRQGETDTQYF
TRBV29-1	TRBJ2-1	CSVEGRSLFESEQFF
TRBV5-1	TRBJ1-1	CASSPRGEGEAFF
TRBV13	TRBJ1-3	CASSLGPLTGARRISGNTIYF
TRBV30	TRBJ2-5	CAWSYRGETQYF
TRBV5-6	TRBJ2-7	CASSLGQNSYEQYF
TRBV7-9	TRBJ1-6	CASSSGTGANSPLHF
TRBV7-9	TRBJ2-2	CASSLGGPTTGELFF
TRBV5-5	TRBJ2-3	CASSSPLGTDLTDTQYF
TRBV28	TRBJ2-7	CASNRNYEQYF
TRBV12-5	TRBJ2-5	CASGLTSGHQETQYF
TRBV18	TRBJ1-2	CASSPPGQPYGYTF
TRBV7-8	TRBJ1-1	CASSLRQGIEAFF
TRBV28	TRBJ2-1	CASSLQVEQFF
TRBV27	TRBJ1-2	CASRPGGRTNYGYTF
TRBV5-5	TRBJ1-2	CASSPRQGHNYGYTF
TRBV5-1	TRBJ2-3	CASSLWTGSGDTQYF
TRBV25-1	TRBJ2-1	CASSEGGAGADEQFF
TRBV27	TRBJ2-1	CASSFTYYNEQFF
TRBV12-5	TRBJ2-1	CASGSGTTNYNEQFF
TRBV28	TRBJ2-3	CASSLLMRGDTQYF
TRBV27	TRBJ1-5	CASSTGVDNQPQHF
TRBV19	TRBJ1-2	CASSIVLRPLGYTF
TRBV9	TRBJ2-7	CASSVGSGRGDEQYF
TRBV12-5	TRBJ2-7	CASGTGGAYEQYF
TRBV5-6	TRBJ1-6	CASSPAGRYNSPLHF
TRBV18	TRBJ1-4	CASSPPAGVEKLFF
TRBV11-3	TRBJ2-7	CASSSREDEQYF
TRBV5-1	TRBJ1-1	CASSLERRNTEAFF
TRBV2	TRBJ2-3	CASWEAGGDTQYF
TRBV13	TRBJ1-5	CASSLGQGRPQHF
TRBV12-3/TRBV12-4	TRBJ1-2	CASSLTGVYGYTF